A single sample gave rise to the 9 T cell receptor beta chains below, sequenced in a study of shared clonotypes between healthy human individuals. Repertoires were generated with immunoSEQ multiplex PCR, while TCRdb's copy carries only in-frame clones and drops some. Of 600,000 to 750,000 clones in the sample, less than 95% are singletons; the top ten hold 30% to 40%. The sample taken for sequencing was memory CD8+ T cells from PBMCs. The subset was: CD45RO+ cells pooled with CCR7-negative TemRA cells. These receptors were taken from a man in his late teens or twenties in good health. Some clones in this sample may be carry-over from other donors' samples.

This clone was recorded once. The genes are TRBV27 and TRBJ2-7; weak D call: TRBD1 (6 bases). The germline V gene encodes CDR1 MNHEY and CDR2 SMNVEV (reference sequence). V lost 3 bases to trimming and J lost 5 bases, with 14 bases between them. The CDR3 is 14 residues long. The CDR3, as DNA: TGTGCCAGCAGTTTGGACAGTAGGTCCCACGAGCAGTACTTC. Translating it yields CASSLDSRSHEQYF.

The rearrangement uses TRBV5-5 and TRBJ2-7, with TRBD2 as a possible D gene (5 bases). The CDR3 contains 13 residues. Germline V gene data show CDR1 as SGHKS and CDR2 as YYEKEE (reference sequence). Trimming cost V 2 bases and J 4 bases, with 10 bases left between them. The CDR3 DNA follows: TGTGCCAGCAGCTTCGGGGTCGGTTACGAGCAGTACTTC. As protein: CASSFGVGYEQYF.

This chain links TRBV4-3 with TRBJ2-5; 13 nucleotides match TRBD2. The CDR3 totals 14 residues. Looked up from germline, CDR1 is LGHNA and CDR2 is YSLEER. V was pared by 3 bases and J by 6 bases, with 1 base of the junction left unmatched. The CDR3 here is CASSQGLAGKTQYF. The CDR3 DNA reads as TGCGCCAGCAGCCAGGGACTAGCGGGGAAGACCCAGTACTTC.

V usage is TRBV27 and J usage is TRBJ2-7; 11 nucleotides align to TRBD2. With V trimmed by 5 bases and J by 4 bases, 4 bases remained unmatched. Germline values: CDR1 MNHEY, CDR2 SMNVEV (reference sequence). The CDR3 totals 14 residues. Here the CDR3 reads CASSMRTSGYEQYF. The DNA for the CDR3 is TGTGCCAGCAGTATGCGGACTAGCGGGTACGAGCAGTACTTC.

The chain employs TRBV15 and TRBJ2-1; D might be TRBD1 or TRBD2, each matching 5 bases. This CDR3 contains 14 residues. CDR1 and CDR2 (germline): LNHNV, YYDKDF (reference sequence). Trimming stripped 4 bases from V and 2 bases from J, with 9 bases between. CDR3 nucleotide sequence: TGTGCCACCAGCAAGACGGGACCCTACAATGAGCAGTTCTTC. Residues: CATSKTGPYNEQFF.

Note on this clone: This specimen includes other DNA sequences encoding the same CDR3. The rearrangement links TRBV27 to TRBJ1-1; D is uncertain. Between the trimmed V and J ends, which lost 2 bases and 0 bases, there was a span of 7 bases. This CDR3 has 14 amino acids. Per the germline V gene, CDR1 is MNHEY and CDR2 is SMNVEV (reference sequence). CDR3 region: CASSLGRMNTEAFF. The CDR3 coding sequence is TGTGCCAGCAGTTTAGGACGGATGAACACTGAAGCTTTCTTT.

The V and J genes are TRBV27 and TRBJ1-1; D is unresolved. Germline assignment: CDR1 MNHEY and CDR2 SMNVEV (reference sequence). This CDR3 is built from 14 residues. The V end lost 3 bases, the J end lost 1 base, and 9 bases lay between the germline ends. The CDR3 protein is CASSFSLGNTEAFF. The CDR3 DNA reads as TGTGCCAGCAGTTTCTCCTTGGGGAACACTGAAGCTTTCTTT.

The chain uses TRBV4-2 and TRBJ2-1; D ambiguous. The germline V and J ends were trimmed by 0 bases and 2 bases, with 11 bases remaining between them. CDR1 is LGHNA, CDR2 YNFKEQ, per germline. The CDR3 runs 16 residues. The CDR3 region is CASSQDPAAPYNEQFF. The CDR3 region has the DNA TGTGCCAGCAGCCAAGATCCGGCGGCCCCCTACAATGAGCAGTTCTTC.

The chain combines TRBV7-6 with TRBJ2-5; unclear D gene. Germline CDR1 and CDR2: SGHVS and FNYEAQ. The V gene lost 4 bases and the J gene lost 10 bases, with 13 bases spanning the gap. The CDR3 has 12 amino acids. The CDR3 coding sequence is TGTGCCAGCAGCTCCTGGCAGCCCAACCAGTACTTC. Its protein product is CASSSWQPNQYF.